These 17 T cell receptor beta chains share one sample of origin, sequenced in a study of Ad26.COV2.S vaccination and SARS-CoV-2 variants. Sample treatment: 15 to 20 received Ad26.COV2.S at low or high dose, single or two shots; about 5 received placebo; per-sample allocation not given. Samples were taken on day 63 after the first vaccine or placebo injection. The assay was immunoSEQ multiplex PCR, and TCRdb's table has in-frame clones only and misses some. The data show 410,000 or so clones, around nine tenths seen once. The starting material was peripheral blood, obtained in a trial of Ad26.COV2.S vaccine versus placebo. These receptors were taken from a person aged 18-60 years who received the Ad26.COV2.S COVID-19 vaccine or a placebo.

This chain connects TRBV2 to TRBJ2-1; D may be TRBD1 (6 bases). CDR1 and CDR2 from the germline V gene are SNHLY and FYNNEI. This CDR3 has 13 residues. V was shortened by 7 bases and J by 8 bases, with 15 bases between the two germline ends. CDR3 in DNA: TGTGCCAGCACGGGCACAGGGCGGGATGAGCAGTTCTTC. Protein sequence: CASTGTGRDEQFF.

V usage is TRBV1 and J usage is TRBJ2-3; TRBD2 is taken as the D call from the table, unchecked against the DNA. TRBV1 is deemed a pseudogene. The CDR3 covers 14 residues. DNA for the CDR3: TGCACCAGAAAAATCGGGGAGTTAACAGATACGCAGTATTTT. Residues: CTRKIGELTDTQYF.

This rearrangement joins TRBV7-6 to TRBJ2-7, with 15 bases lining up with TRBD2. V was pared by 2 bases and J by 5 bases, with 4 bases of the junction left unmatched. The germline gives CDR1 SGHVS, CDR2 FNYEAQ. The CDR3 loop spans 16 amino acids. CDR3 protein: CASSLIRTSGRDEQYF. CDR3 DNA: TGTGCCAGCAGCTTAATTAGGACTAGCGGGAGGGACGAGCAGTACTTC.

This chain joins TRBV7-9 and TRBJ2-3; 14 bases match TRBD2. The junction had 5 bases not matched to a gene; V was cut back by 1 base and J by 2 bases. The V gene's germline CDR1 is SEHNR and CDR2 FQNEAQ (reference sequence). The CDR3 is 18 amino acids. CDR3 loop: CASSLGTSGRPVTDTQYF. The CDR3, as DNA: TGTGCCAGCAGCTTAGGGACTAGCGGGAGGCCGGTCACAGATACGCAGTATTTT.

The chain carries TRBV18 and TRBJ1-6; D is unresolved. V shed 3 bases and J shed 0 bases, with 15 bases lying between them. The CDR3 runs to 18 residues. Germline V gene data show CDR1 as KGHSH and CDR2 as LQKENI. CDR3 sequence reads: CASSPSPLESSYNSPLHF. For the CDR3, the DNA is TGTGCCAGCTCACCGTCCCCCCTGGAGAGCTCCTATAATTCACCCCTCCACTTT. Supplemented by reference TRBV18 and TRBJ1-6, the full variable domain reads NAGVMQNPRHLVRRRGQEARLRCSPMKGHSHVYWYRQLPEEGLKFMVYLQKENIIDESGMPKERFSAEFPKEGPSILRIQQVVRGDSAAYFCASSPSPLESSYNSPLHFGNGTRLTVT.

The chain recombines TRBV19 with TRBJ1-3; the match to TRBD1 covers 10 bases. The CDR3 length is 17 residues. V lost 3 bases to trimming and J lost 0 bases; unmatched junction nucleotides: 5. Germline V CDR1 and CDR2: LNHDA, SQIVND (reference sequence). CDR3 DNA sequence: TGTGCCAGTAGTATTGCCGGGACAGGGGTCTCTGGAAACACCATATATTTT. It yields the protein CASSIAGTGVSGNTIYF.

The chain is built from TRBV6-5 and TRBJ2-5; no firm D call. The CDR3 has 15 residues. Between the trimmed V and J ends, which lost 6 bases and 1 base, there was a span of 15 bases. The germline CDR1 and CDR2 sequences are MNHEY and SVGAGI. The CDR3 reads CASSPVVAPQETQYF. CDR3 coding DNA: TGTGCCAGCAGCCCCGTGGTGGCGCCCCAAGAGACCCAGTACTTC.

The chain recombines TRBV19 with TRBJ2-1; D possibly corresponds to TRBD2 (5 bases). Germline CDR1 and CDR2: LNHDA and SQIVND (reference sequence). The CDR3 is 15 residues long. Trimming cost V 3 bases and J 9 bases, with 18 bases left between them. The CDR3: CASSIRTHGPFEQFF. The DNA of the CDR3 is TGTGCCAGTAGTATTAGGACTCATGGTCCATTTGAGCAGTTCTTC.

The chain has TRBV19 and TRBJ2-2, with a possible D match to TRBD1 (5 bases). The CDR3 runs to 14 residues. The ends were cut back, 4 bases at V and 4 bases at J, with 10 bases in the middle. The germline V gene encodes CDR1 LNHDA and CDR2 SQIVND (reference sequence). CDR3 DNA: TGTGCCAGTAGTACCGTCAGGGTCACCGGGGAGCTGTTTTTT. Translated: CASSTVRVTGELFF.

V and J are TRBV9 and TRBJ1-3; 7 bases match TRBD1. V lost 0 bases and J lost 4; bases outside the gene matches: 10. The length of the CDR3 is 17 residues. CDR1 and CDR2 from the germline V gene are SGDLS and YYNGEE. In DNA form, the CDR3 reads TGTGCCAGCAGCGTAGCCCCCGCCGGGACAGTAGGAAACACCATATATTTT. Translated: CASSVAPAGTVGNTIYF.

This chain links TRBV6-5 with TRBJ2-7; perhaps D is TRBD1 or TRBD2 (6 bases each). Germline CDR1 reads MNHEY; CDR2 reads SVGAGI. This CDR3 has 15 residues. Between the trimmed V and J ends, which lost 0 bases and 4 bases, there was a span of 13 bases. The CDR3 loop reads CASSYSSTGRYEQYF. As DNA, the CDR3 is TGTGCCAGCAGTTACTCGAGTACAGGGAGGTACGAGCAGTACTTC.

The chain couples TRBV27 to TRBJ2-1; D is tentatively TRBD1 or TRBD2 (5 bases each). CDR3 length equals 17 residues. Trimming took off 1 base at V and 3 bases at J, with 16 bases between the two ends. Germline loops: CDR1 MNHEY, CDR2 SMNVEV (reference sequence). The CDR3 protein is CASSLFGGGVDYNEQFF. The DNA of the CDR3 is TGTGCCAGCAGTTTATTTGGTGGGGGAGTGGACTACAATGAGCAGTTCTTC.

The chain has TRBV28 and TRBJ1-2; 7 bases are shared with TRBD1. V was clipped by 4 bases and J by 0 bases; unmatched bases: 8. Germline V gives CDR1 MDHEN, CDR2 SYDVKM. The length of the CDR3 is 16 residues. The CDR3 spells CASSSGGQRSNYGYTF. CDR3 nucleotide sequence: TGTGCCAGCAGTTCTGGGGGACAGAGGTCTAACTATGGCTACACCTTC.

This clone showed up just once. The gene calls are TRBV9 and TRBJ1-6; D might be TRBD1 (6 bases). Between the trimmed V and J ends, which lost 4 bases and 7 bases, there was a span of 18 bases. Germline V gene sequence: CDR1 SGDLS, CDR2 YYNGEE. This CDR3 has 16 residues. CDR3 bases: TGTGCCAGCAGCCCCCGTAACGGCAGGGGCAATTCACCCCTCCACTTT. This gives the protein CASSPRNGRGNSPLHF.

The V call is TRBV4-1, the J call TRBJ2-3, with 13 bases identical to TRBD2. This CDR3 is built from 17 residues. The germline CDR1 and CDR2 sequences are MGHRA and YSYEKL. The J segment lost 2 bases and the V segment lost 1 base, leaving 3 bases of the junction unmatched. In nucleotides, the CDR3 is TGCGCCAGCAGCCAAGTCGGGACTAGCGGGAACACAGATACGCAGTATTTT. Its protein product is CASSQVGTSGNTDTQYF.

The chain couples TRBV3-1 (or the pseudogene TRBV3-2) to TRBJ2-5; D is uncertain. Germline V lookup: CDR1 LGHDT, CDR2 YNNKEL (reference sequence). There are 14 residues in the CDR3. V lost 1 base and J lost 5, with 11 bases in between. The CDR3 sequence: CASSQGGKEETQYF. CDR3 nucleotide sequence: TGTGCCAGCAGCCAAGGGGGTAAGGAGGAGACCCAGTACTTC.

The chain carries TRBV6-5 and TRBJ1-1; D gene uncertain. V shed 0 bases and J shed 1 base, with 9 bases lying between them. Per germline, CDR1 MNHEY and CDR2 SVGAGI. CDR3 size: 15 residues. The chain's CDR3 is CASSYSIWANTEAFF. CDR3 sequence (DNA): TGTGCCAGCAGTTACTCGATCTGGGCGAACACTGAAGCTTTCTTT.